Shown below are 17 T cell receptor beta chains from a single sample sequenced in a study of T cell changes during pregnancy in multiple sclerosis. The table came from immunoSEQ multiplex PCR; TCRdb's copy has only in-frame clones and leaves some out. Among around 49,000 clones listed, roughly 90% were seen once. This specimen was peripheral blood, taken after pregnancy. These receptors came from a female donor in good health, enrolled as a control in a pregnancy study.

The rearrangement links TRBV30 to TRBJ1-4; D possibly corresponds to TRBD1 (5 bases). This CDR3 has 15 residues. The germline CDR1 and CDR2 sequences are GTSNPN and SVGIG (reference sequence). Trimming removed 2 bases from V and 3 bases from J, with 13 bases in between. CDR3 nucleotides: TGTGCCTGGAGTCCGGGGGAAATTGCTAATGAAAAACTGTTTTTT. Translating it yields CAWSPGEIANEKLFF. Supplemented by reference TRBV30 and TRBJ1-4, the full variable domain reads SQTIHQWPATLVQPVGSPLSLECTVEGTSNPNLYWYRQAAGRGLQLLFYSVGIGQISSEVPQNLSASRPQDRQFILSSKKLLLSDSGFYLCAWSPGEIANEKLFFGSGTQLSVL.

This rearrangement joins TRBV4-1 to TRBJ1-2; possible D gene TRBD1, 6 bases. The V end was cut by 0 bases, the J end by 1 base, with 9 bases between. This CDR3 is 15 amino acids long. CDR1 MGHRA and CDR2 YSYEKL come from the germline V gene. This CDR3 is CASSQEQGSNYGYTF. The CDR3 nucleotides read TGCGCCAGCAGCCAAGAACAGGGAAGTAACTATGGCTACACCTTC.

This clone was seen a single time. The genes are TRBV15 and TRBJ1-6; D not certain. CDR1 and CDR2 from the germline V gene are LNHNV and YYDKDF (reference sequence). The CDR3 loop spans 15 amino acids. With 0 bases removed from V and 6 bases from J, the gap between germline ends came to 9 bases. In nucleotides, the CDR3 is TGTGCCACCAGCAGAGATCCAGGCAGTAATTCACCCCTCCACTTT. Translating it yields CATSRDPGSNSPLHF. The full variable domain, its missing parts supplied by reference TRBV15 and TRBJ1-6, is DAMVIQNPRYQVTQFGKPVTLSCSQTLNHNVMYWYQQKSSQAPKLLFHYYDKDFNNEADTPDNFQSRRPNTSFCFLDIRSPGLGDTAMYLCATSRDPGSNSPLHFGNGTRLTVT.

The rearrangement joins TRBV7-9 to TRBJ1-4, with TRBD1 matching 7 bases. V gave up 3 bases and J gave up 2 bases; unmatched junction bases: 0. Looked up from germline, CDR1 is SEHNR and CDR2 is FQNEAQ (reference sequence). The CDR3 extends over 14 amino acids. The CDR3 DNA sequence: TGTGCCAGCAGCTTGACAGGGACTAATGAAAAACTGTTTTTT. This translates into CASSLTGTNEKLFF.

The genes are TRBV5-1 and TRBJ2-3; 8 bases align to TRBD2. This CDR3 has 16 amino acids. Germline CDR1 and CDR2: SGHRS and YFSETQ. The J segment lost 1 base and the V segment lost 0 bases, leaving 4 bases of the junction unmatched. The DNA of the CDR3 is TGCGCCAGCAGCTTGGAGCCAGCGGGGGGCACAGATACGCAGTATTTT. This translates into CASSLEPAGGTDTQYF.

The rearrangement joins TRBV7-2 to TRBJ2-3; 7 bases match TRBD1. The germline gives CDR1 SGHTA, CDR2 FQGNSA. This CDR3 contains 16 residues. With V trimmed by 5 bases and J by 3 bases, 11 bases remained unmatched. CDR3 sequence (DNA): TGTGCCAGCAGCCAAGACAGGGTTCCAACGACAGATACGCAGTATTTT. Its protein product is CASSQDRVPTTDTQYF.

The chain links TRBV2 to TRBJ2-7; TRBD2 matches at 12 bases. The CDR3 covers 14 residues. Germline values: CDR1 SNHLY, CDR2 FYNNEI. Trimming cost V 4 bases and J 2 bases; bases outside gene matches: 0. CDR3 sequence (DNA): TGTGCCAGCAGTGGGACTAGCGGGGCCTACGAGCAGTACTTC. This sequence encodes CASSGTSGAYEQYF. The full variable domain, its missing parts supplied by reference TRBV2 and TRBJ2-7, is EPEVTQTPSHQVTQMGQEVILRCVPISNHLYFYWYRQILGQKVEFLVSFYNNEISEKSEIFDDQFSVERPDGSNFTLKIRSTKLEDSAMYFCASSGTSGAYEQYFGPGTRLTVT.

The CDR3, as DNA: TGTGCCAGCAGTGGGGCCGGGGGGTCCGAGCAGTACTTC. Its translation is CASSGAGGSEQYF. The chain is built from TRBV6-5 and TRBJ2-7; 7 bases align to TRBD2. V gave up 5 bases and J gave up 6 bases; unmatched junction bases: 7. Germline V CDR1 and CDR2: MNHEY, SVGAGI. The CDR3 consists of 13 residues.

CDR3 sequence (DNA): TGTGCCAGCAGCTTGGCGGGAGCGGCCGAGCAGTACTTC. It specifies CASSLAGAAEQYF. The V call is TRBV7-9, the J call TRBJ2-7; 7 positions match TRBD2. This CDR3 has 13 residues. Germline V gives CDR1 SEHNR, CDR2 FQNEAQ (reference sequence). With 3 bases clipped from V and 6 bases from J, the junction kept 5 bases outside the gene matches.

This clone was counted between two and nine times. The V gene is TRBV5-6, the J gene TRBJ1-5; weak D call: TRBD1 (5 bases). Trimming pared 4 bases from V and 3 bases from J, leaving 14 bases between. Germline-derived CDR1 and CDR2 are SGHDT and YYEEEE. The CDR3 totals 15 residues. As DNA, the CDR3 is TGTGCCAGCAGCACCGGACACCTCACCAATCAGCCCCAGCATTTT. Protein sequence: CASSTGHLTNQPQHF.

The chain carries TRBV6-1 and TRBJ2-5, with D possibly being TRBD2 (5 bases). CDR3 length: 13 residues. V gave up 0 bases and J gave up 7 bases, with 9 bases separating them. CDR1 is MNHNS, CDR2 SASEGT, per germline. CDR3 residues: CASSEARVGTQYF. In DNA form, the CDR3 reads TGTGCCAGCAGTGAAGCGCGGGTCGGGACCCAGTACTTC.

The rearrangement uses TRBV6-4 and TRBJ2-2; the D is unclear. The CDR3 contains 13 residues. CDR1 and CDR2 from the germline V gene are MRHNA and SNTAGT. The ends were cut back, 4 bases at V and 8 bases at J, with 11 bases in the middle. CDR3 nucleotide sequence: TGTGCCAGCAGTGCAGGTGACGCAGGGGAGCTGTTTTTT. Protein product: CASSAGDAGELFF.

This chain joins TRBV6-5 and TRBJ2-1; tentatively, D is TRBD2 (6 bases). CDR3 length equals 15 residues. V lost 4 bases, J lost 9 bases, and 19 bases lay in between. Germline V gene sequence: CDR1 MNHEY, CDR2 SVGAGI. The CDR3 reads CASSSRDSAPAEQFF. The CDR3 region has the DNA TGTGCCAGCAGTTCCCGGGACTCCGCTCCGGCTGAGCAGTTCTTC.

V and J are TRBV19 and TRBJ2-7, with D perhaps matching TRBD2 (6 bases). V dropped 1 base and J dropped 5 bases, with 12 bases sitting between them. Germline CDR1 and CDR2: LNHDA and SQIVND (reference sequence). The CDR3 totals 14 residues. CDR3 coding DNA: TGTGCCAGTAGTATAGTCGGGAGCAGGGACGAGCAGTACTTC. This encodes CASSIVGSRDEQYF.

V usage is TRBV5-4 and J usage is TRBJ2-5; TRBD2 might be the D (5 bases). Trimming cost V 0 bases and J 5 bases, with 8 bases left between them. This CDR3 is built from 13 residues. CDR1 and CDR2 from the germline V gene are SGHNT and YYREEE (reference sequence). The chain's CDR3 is CASSLELGETQYF. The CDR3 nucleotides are TGTGCCAGCAGCTTGGAACTAGGGGAGACCCAGTACTTC.

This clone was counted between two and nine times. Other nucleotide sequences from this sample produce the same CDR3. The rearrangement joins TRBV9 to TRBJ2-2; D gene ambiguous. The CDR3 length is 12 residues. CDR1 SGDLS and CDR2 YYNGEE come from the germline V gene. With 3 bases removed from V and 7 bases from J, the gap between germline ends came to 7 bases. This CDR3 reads CASSARGGELFF. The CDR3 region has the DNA TGTGCCAGCAGCGCGAGAGGCGGGGAGCTGTTTTTT. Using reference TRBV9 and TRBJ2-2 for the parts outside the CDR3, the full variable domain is DSGVTQTPKHLITATGQRVTLRCSPRSGDLSVYWYQQSLDQGLQFLIQYYNGEERAKGNILERFSAQQFPDLHSELNLSSLELGDSALYFCASSARGGELFFGEGSRLTVL.

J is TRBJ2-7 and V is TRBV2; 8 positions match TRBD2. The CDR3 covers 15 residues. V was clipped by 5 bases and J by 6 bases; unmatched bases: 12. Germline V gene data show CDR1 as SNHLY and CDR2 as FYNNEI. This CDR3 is CASSNRGGPIGEQYF. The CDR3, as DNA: TGTGCCAGCAGTAACCGGGGGGGGCCAATTGGCGAGCAGTACTTC. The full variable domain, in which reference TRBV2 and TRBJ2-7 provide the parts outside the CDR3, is EPEVTQTPSHQVTQMGQEVILRCVPISNHLYFYWYRQILGQKVEFLVSFYNNEISEKSEIFDDQFSVERPDGSNFTLKIRSTKLEDSAMYFCASSNRGGPIGEQYFGPGTRLTVT.